A selection of T cell receptor beta chains follows, all from one sample in a study of technical replicates of blood from several donors. The assay was immunoSEQ multiplex PCR, and TCRdb's table has in-frame clones only and misses some. The data contain around 57,000 clones, around 94% of them seen just once; the ten biggest clones take up over 0.2%. The sample was T cells isolated from PBMCs. These receptor sequences come from a human donor in good health. Both conserved end residues are trimmed from each CDR3. D genes are given only for firm matches.

D,V,length,J,CDR3
TRBD1,TRBV7-9,14,TRBJ2-7,ASSPTEGAKTYEQY
-,TRBV5-1,11,TRBJ1-2,ASSLEGDYGYT
-,TRBV6-5,10,TRBJ1-1,ASSSRLTEAF
-,TRBV29-1,11,TRBJ1-1,SVEVGVNTEAF
-,TRBV14,14,TRBJ2-3,ASSQPDGVYTDTQY
TRBD2,TRBV5-1,12,TRBJ2-7,ASSLGRGVGEQY
-,TRBV5-1,14,TRBJ1-2,ASSLGGPLGEGGYT
TRBD2,TRBV6-5,13,TRBJ2-7,ASSYNGGSSYEQY
TRBD2,TRBV5-1,11,TRBJ2-5,ASSLDGTGGTH
TRBD1,TRBV14,13,TRBJ2-2,ASSPRTGTPGELF
TRBD2,TRBV5-1,17,TRBJ2-3,ASSSPGTSDRAGADTQY
TRBD2,TRBV28,14,TRBJ2-5,ASSSGLKAGVETQY
TRBD1,TRBV5-1,12,TRBJ2-5,ASSEGTEWETQY
TRBD2,TRBV5-1,14,TRBJ2-3,ASSSPGLAGVDTQY
-,TRBV7-9,10,TRBJ2-3,ASAGVADTQY
TRBD2,TRBV18,17,TRBJ2-6,ASSPPRSMRGAGANVLT
TRBD1,TRBV9,14,TRBJ2-1,ASSPGTGLTKGEQF
-,TRBV11-2,12,TRBJ1-3,ASSLVQGENTIY
-,TRBV10-2,10,TRBJ2-7,ASRDSYYEQY
TRBD2,TRBV29-1,15,TRBJ2-3,SALPPRGGRGTDTQY
TRBD1,TRBV28,12,TRBJ1-1,ASSFFQGDTEAF
-,TRBV9,13,TRBJ2-1,ASSVGQGRGNEQF
TRBD2,TRBV11-3,14,TRBJ2-7,ASSLEASGAGYEQY
-,TRBV5-5,13,TRBJ1-5,ASSLGAGSNQPQH
-,TRBV6-5,12,TRBJ2-7,ASPRSPERGEQY
TRBD1,TRBV19,12,TRBJ1-5,ASSISRGNQPQH